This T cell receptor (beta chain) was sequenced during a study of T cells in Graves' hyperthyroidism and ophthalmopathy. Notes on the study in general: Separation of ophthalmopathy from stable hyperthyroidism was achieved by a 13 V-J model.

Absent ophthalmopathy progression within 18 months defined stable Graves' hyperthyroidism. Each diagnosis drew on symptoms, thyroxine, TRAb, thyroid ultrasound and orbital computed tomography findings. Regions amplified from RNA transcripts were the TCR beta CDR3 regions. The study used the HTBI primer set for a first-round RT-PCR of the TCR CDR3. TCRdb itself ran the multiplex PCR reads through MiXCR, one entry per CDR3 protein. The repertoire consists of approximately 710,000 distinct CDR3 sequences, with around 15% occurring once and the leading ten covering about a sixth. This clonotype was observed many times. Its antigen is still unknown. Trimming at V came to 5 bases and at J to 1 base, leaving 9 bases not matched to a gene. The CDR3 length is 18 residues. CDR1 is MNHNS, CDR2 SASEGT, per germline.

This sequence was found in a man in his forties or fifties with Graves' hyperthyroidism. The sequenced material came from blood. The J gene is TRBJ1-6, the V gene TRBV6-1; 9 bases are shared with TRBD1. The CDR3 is CASSSRDRVDSYNSPLHF. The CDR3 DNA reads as TGTGCCAGCAGTTCCCGGGACAGGGTCGATTCCTATAATTCACCCCTCCACTTT.